One sample yielded the 26 T cell receptor beta chains listed below, sequenced in a study of T cell responses to AZD1222 COVID-19 vaccine. Sequencing used immunoSEQ multiplex PCR; TCRdb keeps in-frame clones, though not all of them. The table records 150,000 or so clones, 80% to 90% of them present only once. Sequencing was performed on peripheral blood, taken on day 0 of AZD1222 vaccination. The source of these receptors is an adult in good health.

The CDR3 reads CASSVGSPLGNTEAFF. DNA for the CDR3: TGTGCCAGCAGCGTAGGATCTCCCTTGGGAAACACTGAAGCTTTCTTT. The chain is built from TRBV9 and TRBJ1-1; no clear D. CDR3 length: 16 residues. Trimming took off 0 bases at V and 2 bases at J, with 14 bases between the two ends. Germline V CDR1 and CDR2: SGDLS, YYNGEE.

V usage is TRBV28 and J usage is TRBJ1-5; D possibly corresponds to TRBD1 (5 bases). The CDR3 consists of 16 residues. V shed 8 bases and J shed 1 base, with 18 bases lying between them. CDR1 and CDR2 (germline): MDHEN, SYDVKM. CDR3 region: CASLPVPGLSNQPQHF. CDR3 coding DNA: TGTGCCAGCCTCCCCGTGCCAGGGTTGAGCAATCAGCCCCAGCATTTT.

This clone is medium-sized within its sample. The chain couples TRBV6-4 to TRBJ2-2, with 9 bases that match TRBD2. CDR1 and CDR2 (germline): MRHNA, SNTAGT. This CDR3 has 16 amino acids. Unmatched junction bases numbered 12, after V lost 6 bases and J lost 7 bases. DNA for the CDR3: TGTGCCAGCAGCCCCGTAGCGGGAGCGGGGGACGGGGAGCTGTTTTTT. It specifies CASSPVAGAGDGELFF.

The table lists this clone with a few counts. The chain uses TRBV7-3 and TRBJ1-1; a possible D gene is TRBD1 (5 bases). The CDR3 loop spans 13 amino acids. Trimming left V 2 bases short and J 4 bases short, with 8 bases between. CDR1 and CDR2 (germline): SGHTA, FQGTGA. The CDR3 region is CASSLPDSTEAFF. In nucleotides, the CDR3 is TGTGCCAGCAGCTTACCCGACAGCACTGAAGCTTTCTTT.

The chain employs TRBV21-1 and TRBJ1-1; the table's D call TRBD1 went unverified against the DNA. TRBV21-1 is termed a pseudogene. This CDR3 is 15 amino acids long. In nucleotides, the CDR3 is TGTGCCAGCACGTTCCGGGACAGGGTGAACACTGAAGCTTTCTTT. This translates into CASTFRDRVNTEAFF.

The rearrangement joins TRBV7-2 to TRBJ1-2; 11 positions agree with TRBD1. The CDR3 spans 15 residues. From germline, CDR1 is SGHTA and CDR2 FQGNSA. V lost 5 bases and J lost 8; bases outside the gene matches: 10. This chain's CDR3 is CASSQLDRGQRGYTF. CDR3 DNA: TGTGCCAGCAGCCAATTGGACAGGGGGCAGAGGGGCTACACCTTC.

Here the CDR3 DNA reads TGTGCCAGCAGCTTCCCCTCCCCGGGGAAAGAGACCCAGTACTTC. This codes for CASSFPSPGKETQYF. V usage is TRBV7-8 and J usage is TRBJ2-5; tentatively, D is TRBD2 (5 bases). The CDR3 is 15 residues long. Germline assignment: CDR1 SGHVS and CDR2 FQNEAQ. Trimming took 3 bases from V and 3 from J, leaving 14 bases between them.

The chain is built from TRBV18 and TRBJ1-5; D may be TRBD1 (5 bases). Per the germline V gene, CDR1 is KGHSH and CDR2 is LQKENI. V shed 2 bases and J shed 0 bases, with 14 bases lying between them. The CDR3 runs 17 residues. Here the CDR3 DNA reads TGTGCCAGCTCACCAAGGGGAACAGGTTATAGCAATCAGCCCCAGCATTTT. The encoded protein is CASSPRGTGYSNQPQHF.

The gene calls are TRBV10-3 and TRBJ1-1; TRBD1 agrees at 8 bases. The germline V gene encodes CDR1 ENHRY and CDR2 SYGVKD. The CDR3 runs 13 residues. Losses at the gene ends were 3 bases for V and 5 bases for J; bases not matched to a gene: 2. The CDR3 loop is CAISEQGGTEAFF. The CDR3 DNA reads as TGTGCCATCAGTGAACAGGGGGGGACTGAAGCTTTCTTT.

V gene TRBV2 combines with J gene TRBJ2-3; 9 positions agree with TRBD1. V shed 6 bases, J shed 0 bases, and the junction held 1 base outside the gene matches. This CDR3 has 14 amino acids. In germline, CDR1 is SNHLY, CDR2 FYNNEI. CDR3: CASSGQGSTDTQYF. The CDR3 bases are TGTGCCAGCAGCGGACAGGGGAGCACAGATACGCAGTATTTT.

The chain carries TRBV28 and TRBJ1-1; D not certain. Trimming took off 6 bases at V and 10 bases at J, with 24 bases between the two ends. Germline V lookup: CDR1 MDHEN, CDR2 SYDVKM. The CDR3 has 15 amino acids. The DNA of the CDR3 is TGTGCCAGCAGCCTACCCAGGTTATCGAATTCTGGAGCTTTCTTT. Its protein is CASSLPRLSNSGAFF.

The CDR3 protein is CASSRGVANNEQFF. The CDR3 bases are TGTGCCAGCAGCCGAGGGGTGGCTAACAATGAGCAGTTCTTC. This rearrangement joins TRBV7-8 to TRBJ2-1; TRBD1 or TRBD2 may be the D gene (5 bases each). This CDR3 is built from 14 residues. V was cut by 5 bases and J by 5 bases, with 13 bases left in between. Germline V lookup: CDR1 SGHVS, CDR2 FQNEAQ.

The V and J genes are TRBV11-3 and TRBJ1-3, with TRBD1 as a possible D gene (6 bases). Between the trimmed V and J ends, which lost 1 base and 3 bases, there was a span of 10 bases. Germline CDR1 reads SGHNT; CDR2 reads YENEEA. CDR3 length equals 15 residues. CDR3 residues: CASSLVGQIGNTIYF. The CDR3, as DNA: TGTGCCAGCAGCTTAGTCGGACAGATTGGAAACACCATATATTTT.

The chain carries TRBV30 and TRBJ1-3; no clear D gene. CDR1 GTSNPN and CDR2 SVGIG come from the germline V gene (reference sequence). CDR3 length equals 9 residues. Trimming removed 7 bases from V and 13 bases from J, with 11 bases in between. Written as DNA, the CDR3 is TGTGCCTCCCCCCCAGTGATATATTTT. Translation gives CASPPVIYF.

V and J are TRBV3-1 (or the pseudogene TRBV3-2) and TRBJ1-1; D perhaps matches TRBD1 (5 bases). The germline gives CDR1 LGHDT, CDR2 YNNKEL (reference sequence). The CDR3 totals 14 residues. The ends were cut back, 6 bases at V and 0 bases at J, with 11 bases in the middle. This CDR3 is CASRDDSLNTEAFF. CDR3 nucleotides: TGTGCCAGCAGAGACGACAGTCTGAACACTGAAGCTTTCTTT.

The chain is built from TRBV24-1 and TRBJ2-2, with D unclear. This CDR3 comprises 15 residues. Germline-derived CDR1 and CDR2 are KGHDR and SFDVKD. Trimming took 2 bases from V and 6 from J, leaving 12 bases between them. CDR3 sequence reads: CATSDSRRPAGELFF. In nucleotides, the CDR3 is TGTGCCACCAGTGATTCGCGTAGGCCTGCCGGGGAGCTGTTTTTT.

This clone occurred once. The V call is TRBV5-1, the J call TRBJ1-4, with D perhaps TRBD1 (5 bases). The CDR3 length is 15 residues. Germline V gene sequence: CDR1 SGHRS, CDR2 YFSETQ. The V gene lost 2 bases and the J gene lost 8 bases, with 16 bases spanning the gap. CDR3: CASSFFGRVGEKLFF. The CDR3 DNA sequence: TGCGCCAGCAGCTTCTTCGGCAGGGTGGGGGAAAAACTGTTTTTT.

In this sample, this clone turned up a few times. The chain is built from TRBV7-2 and TRBJ1-1; 12 nucleotides line up with TRBD1. This CDR3 comprises 15 residues. V shed 5 bases and J 4 bases; nucleotides not matched to a gene: 5. Germline-derived CDR1 and CDR2 are SGHTA and FQGNSA. The CDR3 coding sequence is TGTGCCAGCAGCAAAGGGACAGGGGGCCCCACTGAAGCTTTCTTT. Encoded protein: CASSKGTGGPTEAFF.

This chain links TRBV24-1 with TRBJ1-2; D is perhaps TRBD1 (5 bases). CDR3 length: 14 residues. Germline CDR1 KGHDR, CDR2 SFDVKD. Deletions cut 6 bases from V and 6 bases from J, with 16 bases between. CDR3 coding DNA: TGTGCCACCAGTAGGACGGCCGGGGCGGATGGCTACACCTTC. Its translation is CATSRTAGADGYTF.

In this sample, this clone turned up a few times. V and J are TRBV5-6 and TRBJ2-7; D unresolved. The CDR3 is made up of 18 amino acids. In germline, CDR1 is SGHDT, CDR2 YYEEEE. Deletions cut 3 bases from V and 2 bases from J, with 24 bases between. The CDR3 DNA follows: TGTGCCAGCAGCTCAAGGCTCTCCCACGGCAGCATGCCCTACGAGCAGTACTTC. It translates to CASSSRLSHGSMPYEQYF.

J is TRBJ2-7 and V is TRBV24-1; D might be TRBD2 (5 bases). Trimming took 0 bases from V and 6 from J, leaving 8 bases between them. Germline CDR1 and CDR2: KGHDR and SFDVKD. The CDR3 sequence is 13 residues long. CDR3 sequence: CATSDLRGSEQYF. CDR3 sequence (DNA): TGTGCCACCAGTGATTTGCGAGGGAGCGAGCAGTACTTC.

The V gene is TRBV28, the J gene TRBJ1-2, with D possibly matching TRBD1 (5 bases). The germline V gene encodes CDR1 MDHEN and CDR2 SYDVKM. This CDR3 has 12 amino acids. The V end lost 5 bases, the J end lost 6 bases, and 10 bases lay between the germline ends. CDR3 DNA sequence: TGTGCCAGCAGTCGAACGGGGGATGGCTACACCTTC. Encoded protein: CASSRTGDGYTF.

This clone was detected once. The V gene is TRBV6-5, the J gene TRBJ1-5; D uncertain. The ends were cut back, 8 bases at V and 6 bases at J, with 14 bases in the middle. The germline gives CDR1 MNHEY, CDR2 SVGAGI. The CDR3 loop spans 13 amino acids. The CDR3 sequence: CASGRPGGQPQHF. DNA for the CDR3: TGTGCCAGCGGTCGGCCAGGTGGTCAGCCCCAGCATTTT.

This chain uses TRBV3-1 (or the pseudogene TRBV3-2) with TRBJ2-1; D possibly corresponds to TRBD1 (6 bases). The V gene's germline CDR1 is LGHDT and CDR2 YNNKEL (reference sequence). V lost 0 bases and J 8 bases, leaving 8 bases between the germline ends. The CDR3 covers 13 residues. CDR3 bases: TGTGCCAGCAGCCAAGACAGGGGAGATGAGCAGTTCTTC. This gives the protein CASSQDRGDEQFF.

The chain combines TRBV7-2 with TRBJ2-7; D is perhaps TRBD2 (6 bases). Germline CDR1 is SGHTA and CDR2 is FQGNSA. The length of the CDR3 is 14 residues. Trimming removed 5 bases from V and 2 bases from J, with 13 bases in between. DNA of the CDR3: TGTGCCAGCAGCCGTTATAGCGGTGCCTACGAGCAGTACTTC. Translation gives CASSRYSGAYEQYF.

The chain uses TRBV4-2 and TRBJ1-1; tentatively, D is TRBD1 (5 bases). V lost 1 base to trimming and J lost 5 bases, with 14 bases between them. Germline lookup yields CDR1 LGHNA and CDR2 YNFKEQ. The CDR3 has 15 amino acids. Written as DNA, the CDR3 is TGTGCCAGCAGCCAAGCCCGGGCCAGGGTGACTGAAGCTTTCTTT. Translation: CASSQARARVTEAFF.